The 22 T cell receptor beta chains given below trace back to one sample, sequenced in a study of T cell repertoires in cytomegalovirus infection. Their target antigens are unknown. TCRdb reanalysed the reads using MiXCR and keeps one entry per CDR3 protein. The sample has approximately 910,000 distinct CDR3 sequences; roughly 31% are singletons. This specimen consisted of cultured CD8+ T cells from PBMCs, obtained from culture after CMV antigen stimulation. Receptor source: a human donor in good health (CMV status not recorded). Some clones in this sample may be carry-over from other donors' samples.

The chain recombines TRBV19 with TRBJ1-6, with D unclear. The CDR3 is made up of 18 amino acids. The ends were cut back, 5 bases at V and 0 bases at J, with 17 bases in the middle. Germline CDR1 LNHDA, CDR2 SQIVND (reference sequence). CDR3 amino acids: CASSLSRARSSYNSPLHF. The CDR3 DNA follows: TGTGCCAGTAGTTTGTCACGGGCTCGGAGCTCCTATAATTCACCCCTCCACTTT.

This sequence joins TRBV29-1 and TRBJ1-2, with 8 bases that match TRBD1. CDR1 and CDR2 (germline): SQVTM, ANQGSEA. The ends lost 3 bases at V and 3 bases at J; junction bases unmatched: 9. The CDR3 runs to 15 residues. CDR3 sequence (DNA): TGCAGCGTTGAGATTTGGACAGGGACCGACTATGGCTACACCTTC. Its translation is CSVEIWTGTDYGYTF.

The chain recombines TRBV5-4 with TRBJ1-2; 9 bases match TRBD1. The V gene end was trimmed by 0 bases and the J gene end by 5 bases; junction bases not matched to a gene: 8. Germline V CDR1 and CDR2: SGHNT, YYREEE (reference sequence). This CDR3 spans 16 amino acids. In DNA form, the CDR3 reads TGTGCCAGCAGCTTGGGAAAGGGACAGGGAATATATGGCTACACCTTC. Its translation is CASSLGKGQGIYGYTF.

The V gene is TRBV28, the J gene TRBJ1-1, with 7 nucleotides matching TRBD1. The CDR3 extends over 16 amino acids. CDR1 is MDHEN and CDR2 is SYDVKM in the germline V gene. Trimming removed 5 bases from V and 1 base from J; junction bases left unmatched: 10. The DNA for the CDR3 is TGTGCCAGCAGTGTCCAAGGGGACAGACAGAACACTGAAGCTTTCTTT. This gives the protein CASSVQGDRQNTEAFF.

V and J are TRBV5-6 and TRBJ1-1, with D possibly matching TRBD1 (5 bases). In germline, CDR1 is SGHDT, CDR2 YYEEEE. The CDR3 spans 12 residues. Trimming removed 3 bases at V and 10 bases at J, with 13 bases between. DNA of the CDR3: TGTGCCAGCAGCTCAGGCTTGGGACGAGCTTTCTTT. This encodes CASSSGLGRAFF. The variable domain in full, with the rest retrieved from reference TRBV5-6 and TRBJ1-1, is DAGVTQSPTHLIKTRGQQVTLRCSPKSGHDTVSWYQQALGQGPQFIFQYYEEEERQRGNFPDRFSGHQFPNYSSELNVNALLLGDSALYLCASSSGLGRAFFGQGTRLTVV.

The CDR3 loop reads CASSLMGNRGRMDQPQHF. The CDR3, as DNA: TGTGCCAGCAGCTTAATGGGAAACAGGGGGCGAATGGATCAGCCCCAGCATTTT. V gene TRBV7-9 combines with J gene TRBJ1-5; 9 nucleotides agree with TRBD1. V lost 2 bases and J lost 5; bases outside the gene matches: 13. CDR3 length: 18 amino acids. Looked up from germline, CDR1 is SEHNR and CDR2 is FQNEAQ (reference sequence).

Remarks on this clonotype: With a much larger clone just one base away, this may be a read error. CDR3 in amino acids: CASSVRQGDEQYF. DNA of the CDR3: TGTGCCAGCAGTGTGAGACAGGGCGACGAGCAGTACTTC. V usage is TRBV7-2 and J usage is TRBJ2-7, with TRBD1 matching 7 bases. Germline values: CDR1 SGHTA, CDR2 FQGNSA. The CDR3 totals 13 residues. Germline trimming cut 6 bases from V and 5 bases from J; bases unmatched to any gene: 7.

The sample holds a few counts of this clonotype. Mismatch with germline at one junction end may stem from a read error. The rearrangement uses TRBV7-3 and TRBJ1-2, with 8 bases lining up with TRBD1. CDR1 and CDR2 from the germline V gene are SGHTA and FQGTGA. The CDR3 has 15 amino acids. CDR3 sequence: CASSLTTGDNYGYTF. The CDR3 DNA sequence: TGTGCCAGCAGCCTAACGACAGGGGACAACTATGGCTACACCTTC.

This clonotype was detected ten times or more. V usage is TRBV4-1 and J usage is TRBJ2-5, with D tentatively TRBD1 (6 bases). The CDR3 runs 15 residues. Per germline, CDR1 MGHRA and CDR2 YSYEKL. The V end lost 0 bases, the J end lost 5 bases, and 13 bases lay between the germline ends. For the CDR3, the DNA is TGCGCCAGCAGCCAAGAAATGGGGGCCGGGGAGACCCAGTACTTC. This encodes CASSQEMGAGETQYF.

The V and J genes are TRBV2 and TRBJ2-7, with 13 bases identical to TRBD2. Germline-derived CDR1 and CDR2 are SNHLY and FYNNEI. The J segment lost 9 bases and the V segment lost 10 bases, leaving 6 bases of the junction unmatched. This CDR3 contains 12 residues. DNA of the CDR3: TGTGCCACCGAACTAGCGGGGGGGAGGCAGTACGTC. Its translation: CATELAGGRQYV.

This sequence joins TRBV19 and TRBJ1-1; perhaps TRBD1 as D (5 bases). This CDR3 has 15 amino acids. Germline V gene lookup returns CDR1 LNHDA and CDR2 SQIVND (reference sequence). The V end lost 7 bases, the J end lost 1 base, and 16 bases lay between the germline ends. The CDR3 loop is CASTEPRDGNTEAFF. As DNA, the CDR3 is TGTGCCAGTACGGAACCCCGGGACGGGAACACTGAAGCTTTCTTT. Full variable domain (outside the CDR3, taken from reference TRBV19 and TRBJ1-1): DGGITQSPKYLFRKEGQNVTLSCEQNLNHDAMYWYRQDPGQGLRLIYYSQIVNDFQKGDIAEGYSVSREKKESFPLTVTSAQKNPTAFYLCASTEPRDGNTEAFFGQGTRLTVV.

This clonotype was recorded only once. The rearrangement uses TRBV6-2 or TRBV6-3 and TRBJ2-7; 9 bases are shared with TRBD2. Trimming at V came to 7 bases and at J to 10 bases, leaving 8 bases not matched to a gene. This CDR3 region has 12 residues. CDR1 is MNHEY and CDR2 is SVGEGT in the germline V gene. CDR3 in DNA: TGTGCCAGCAAGGCGGGGGGGCTCCGACAGTACGTC. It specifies CASKAGGLRQYV.

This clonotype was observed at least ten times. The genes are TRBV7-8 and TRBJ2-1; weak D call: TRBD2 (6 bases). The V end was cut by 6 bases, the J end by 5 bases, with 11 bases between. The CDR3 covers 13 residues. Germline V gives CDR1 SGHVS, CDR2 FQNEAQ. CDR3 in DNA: TGTGCCAGCAGAAGAGGACTAAACAATGAGCAGTTCTTC. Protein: CASRRGLNNEQFF. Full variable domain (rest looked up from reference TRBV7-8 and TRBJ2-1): GAGVSQSPRYKVAKRGQDVALRCDPISGHVSLFWYQQALGQGPEFLTYFQNEAQLDKSGLPSDRFFAERPEGSVSTLKIQRTQQEDSAVYLCASRRGLNNEQFFGPGTRLTVL.

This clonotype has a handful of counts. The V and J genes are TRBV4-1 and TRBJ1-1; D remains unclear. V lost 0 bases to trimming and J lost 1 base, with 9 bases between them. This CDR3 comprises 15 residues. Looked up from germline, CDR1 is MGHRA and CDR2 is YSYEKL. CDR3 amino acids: CASSQDWPSNTEAFF. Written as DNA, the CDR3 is TGCGCCAGCAGCCAAGATTGGCCCTCGAACACTGAAGCTTTCTTT.

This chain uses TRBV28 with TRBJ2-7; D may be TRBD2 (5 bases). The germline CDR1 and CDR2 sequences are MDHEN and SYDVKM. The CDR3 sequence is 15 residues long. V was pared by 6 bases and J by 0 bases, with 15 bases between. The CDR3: CASSLAGGLSYEQYV. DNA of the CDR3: TGTGCCAGCAGCCTGGCAGGTGGACTCTCCTACGAGCAGTACGTC.

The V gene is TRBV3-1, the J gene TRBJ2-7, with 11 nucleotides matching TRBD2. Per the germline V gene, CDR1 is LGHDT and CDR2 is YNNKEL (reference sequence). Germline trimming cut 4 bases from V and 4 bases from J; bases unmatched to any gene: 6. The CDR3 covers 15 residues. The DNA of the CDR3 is TGTGCCAGCAGCCCTGCGGGACTAGCGGTATACGAGCAGTACTTC. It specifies CASSPAGLAVYEQYF.

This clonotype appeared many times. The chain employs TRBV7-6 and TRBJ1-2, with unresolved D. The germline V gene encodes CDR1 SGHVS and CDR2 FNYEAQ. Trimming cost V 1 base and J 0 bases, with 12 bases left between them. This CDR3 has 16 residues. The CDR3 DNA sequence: TGTGCCAGCAGCTTAGATTCGCAGTATACTAACTATGGCTACACCTTC. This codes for CASSLDSQYTNYGYTF.

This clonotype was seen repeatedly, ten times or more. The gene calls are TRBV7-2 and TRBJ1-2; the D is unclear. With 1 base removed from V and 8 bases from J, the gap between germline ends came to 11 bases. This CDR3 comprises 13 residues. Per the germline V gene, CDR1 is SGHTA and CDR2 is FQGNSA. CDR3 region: CASSLGSLRGYTF. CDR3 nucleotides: TGTGCCAGCAGCTTAGGCAGTTTGAGGGGCTACACCTTC.

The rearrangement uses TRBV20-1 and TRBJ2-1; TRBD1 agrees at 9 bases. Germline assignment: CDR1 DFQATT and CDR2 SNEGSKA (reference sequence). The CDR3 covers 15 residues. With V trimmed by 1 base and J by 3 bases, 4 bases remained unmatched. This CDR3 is CSARGGQGSYNEQFF. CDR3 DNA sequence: TGCAGTGCTAGAGGGGGACAGGGAAGCTACAATGAGCAGTTCTTC.

This CDR3 is CASSFGSGGVTWTQYF. The CDR3 DNA reads TGTGCCAGCAGTTTCGGTAGCGGGGGTGTCACGTGGACGCAGTATTTT. V usage is TRBV28 and J usage is TRBJ2-3; TRBD2 aligns across 9 bases. CDR1 is MDHEN and CDR2 is SYDVKM in the germline V gene. The CDR3 is 16 residues long. The ends lost 3 bases at V and 9 bases at J; junction bases unmatched: 13.

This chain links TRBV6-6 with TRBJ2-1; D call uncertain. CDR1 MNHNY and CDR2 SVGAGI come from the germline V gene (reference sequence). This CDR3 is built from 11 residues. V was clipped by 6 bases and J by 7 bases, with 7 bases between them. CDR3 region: CASRKINEQFF. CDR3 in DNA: TGTGCCAGCAGGAAAATTAATGAGCAGTTCTTC.

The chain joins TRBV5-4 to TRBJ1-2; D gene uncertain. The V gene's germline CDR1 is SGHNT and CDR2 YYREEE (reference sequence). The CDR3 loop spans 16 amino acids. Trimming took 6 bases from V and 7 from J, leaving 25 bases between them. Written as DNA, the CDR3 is TGTGCCAGCACCCTGGGAGGACGGAACGAGAGGAGTGGCTACACCTTC. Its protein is CASTLGGRNERSGYTF. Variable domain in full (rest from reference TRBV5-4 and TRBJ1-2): ETGVTQSPTHLIKTRGQQVTLRCSSQSGHNTVSWYQQALGQGPQFIFQYYREEENGRGNFPPRFSGLQFPNYSSELNVNALELDDSALYLCASTLGGRNERSGYTFGSGTRLTVV.